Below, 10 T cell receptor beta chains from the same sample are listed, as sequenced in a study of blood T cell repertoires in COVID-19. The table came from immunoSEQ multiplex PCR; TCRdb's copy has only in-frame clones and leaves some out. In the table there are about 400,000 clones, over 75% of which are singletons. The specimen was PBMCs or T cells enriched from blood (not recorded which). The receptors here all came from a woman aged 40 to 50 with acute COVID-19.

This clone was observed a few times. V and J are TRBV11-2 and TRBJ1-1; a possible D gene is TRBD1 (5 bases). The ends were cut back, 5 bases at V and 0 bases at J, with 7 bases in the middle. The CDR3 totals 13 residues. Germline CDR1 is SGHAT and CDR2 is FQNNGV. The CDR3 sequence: CASSATVNTEAFF. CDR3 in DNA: TGTGCCAGCAGCGCGACAGTGAACACTGAAGCTTTCTTT. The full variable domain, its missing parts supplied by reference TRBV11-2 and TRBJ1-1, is EAGVAQSPRYKIIEKRQSVAFWCNPISGHATLYWYQQILGQGPKLLIQFQNNGVVDDSQLPKDRFSAERLKGVDSTLKIQPAKLEDSAVYLCASSATVNTEAFFGQGTRLTVV.

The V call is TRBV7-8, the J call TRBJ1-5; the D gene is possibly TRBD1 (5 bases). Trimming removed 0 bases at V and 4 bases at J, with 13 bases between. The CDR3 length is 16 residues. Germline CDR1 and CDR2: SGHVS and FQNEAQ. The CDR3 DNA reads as TGTGCCAGCAGCTTAGCGAGCGACAGATCTAATCAGCCCCAGCATTTT. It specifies CASSLASDRSNQPQHF.

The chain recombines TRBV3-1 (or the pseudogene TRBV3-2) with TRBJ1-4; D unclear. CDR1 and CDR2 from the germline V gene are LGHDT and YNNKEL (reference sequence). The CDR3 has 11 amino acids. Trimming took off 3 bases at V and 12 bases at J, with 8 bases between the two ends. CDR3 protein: CASSQLGELFF. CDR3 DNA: TGTGCCAGCAGCCAGTTGGGAGAACTGTTTTTT.

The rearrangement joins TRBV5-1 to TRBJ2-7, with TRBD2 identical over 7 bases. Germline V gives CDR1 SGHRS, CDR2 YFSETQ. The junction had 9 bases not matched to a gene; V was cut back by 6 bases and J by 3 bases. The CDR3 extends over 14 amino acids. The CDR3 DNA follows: TGCGCCAGCACTACCAGGGAGGGGAGCTACGAGCAGTACTTC. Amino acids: CASTTREGSYEQYF.

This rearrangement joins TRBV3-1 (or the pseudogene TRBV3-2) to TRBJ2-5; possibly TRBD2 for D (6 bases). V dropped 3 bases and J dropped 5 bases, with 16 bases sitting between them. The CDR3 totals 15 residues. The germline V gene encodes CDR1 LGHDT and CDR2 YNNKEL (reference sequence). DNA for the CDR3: TGTGCCAGCAGCCACCCCCGTGCGGGGCAGGAGACCCAGTACTTC. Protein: CASSHPRAGQETQYF.

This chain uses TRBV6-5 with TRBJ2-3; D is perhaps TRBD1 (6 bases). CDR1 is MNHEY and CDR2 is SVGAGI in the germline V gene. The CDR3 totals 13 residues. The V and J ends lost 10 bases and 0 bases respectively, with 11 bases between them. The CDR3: CATVGASTDTQYF. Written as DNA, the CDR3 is TGTGCCACGGTGGGGGCCAGCACAGATACGCAGTATTTT.

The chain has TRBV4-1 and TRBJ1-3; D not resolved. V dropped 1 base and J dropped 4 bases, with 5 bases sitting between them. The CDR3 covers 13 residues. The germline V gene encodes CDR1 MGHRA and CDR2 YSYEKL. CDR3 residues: CASSQGHGNTIYF. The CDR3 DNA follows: TGCGCCAGCAGCCAAGGACACGGAAACACCATATATTTT.

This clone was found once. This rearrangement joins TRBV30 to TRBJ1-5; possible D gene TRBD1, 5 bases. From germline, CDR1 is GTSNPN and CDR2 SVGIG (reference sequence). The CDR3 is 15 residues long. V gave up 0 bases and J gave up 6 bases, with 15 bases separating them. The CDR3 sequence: CAWSVGQGRSQPQHF. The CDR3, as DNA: TGTGCCTGGAGTGTAGGGCAGGGAAGGAGTCAGCCCCAGCATTTT.

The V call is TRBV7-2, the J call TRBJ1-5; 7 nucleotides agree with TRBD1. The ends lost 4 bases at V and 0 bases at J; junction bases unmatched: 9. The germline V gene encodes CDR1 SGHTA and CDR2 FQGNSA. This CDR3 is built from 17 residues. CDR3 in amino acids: CASSSNAGGNSNQPQHF. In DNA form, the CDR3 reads TGTGCCAGCAGCTCAAACGCAGGGGGGAATAGCAATCAGCCCCAGCATTTT.

The CDR3 coding sequence is TGTGCCAGCAGCTTTCAAGGGGCTGGGGCCAACGTCCTGACTTTC. Translated: CASSFQGAGANVLTF. The V gene is TRBV5-5, the J gene TRBJ2-6, with D perhaps matching TRBD1 (5 bases). The CDR3 totals 15 residues. CDR1 and CDR2 (germline): SGHKS, YYEKEE (reference sequence). V shed 2 bases and J shed 2 bases, with 8 bases lying between them. Looking up the rest from reference TRBV5-5 and TRBJ2-6 gives the full variable domain: DAGVTQSPTHLIKTRGQQVTLRCSPISGHKSVSWYQQVLGQGPQFIFQYYEKEERGRGNFPDRFSARQFPNYSSELNVNALLLGDSALYLCASSFQGAGANVLTFGAGSRLTVL.